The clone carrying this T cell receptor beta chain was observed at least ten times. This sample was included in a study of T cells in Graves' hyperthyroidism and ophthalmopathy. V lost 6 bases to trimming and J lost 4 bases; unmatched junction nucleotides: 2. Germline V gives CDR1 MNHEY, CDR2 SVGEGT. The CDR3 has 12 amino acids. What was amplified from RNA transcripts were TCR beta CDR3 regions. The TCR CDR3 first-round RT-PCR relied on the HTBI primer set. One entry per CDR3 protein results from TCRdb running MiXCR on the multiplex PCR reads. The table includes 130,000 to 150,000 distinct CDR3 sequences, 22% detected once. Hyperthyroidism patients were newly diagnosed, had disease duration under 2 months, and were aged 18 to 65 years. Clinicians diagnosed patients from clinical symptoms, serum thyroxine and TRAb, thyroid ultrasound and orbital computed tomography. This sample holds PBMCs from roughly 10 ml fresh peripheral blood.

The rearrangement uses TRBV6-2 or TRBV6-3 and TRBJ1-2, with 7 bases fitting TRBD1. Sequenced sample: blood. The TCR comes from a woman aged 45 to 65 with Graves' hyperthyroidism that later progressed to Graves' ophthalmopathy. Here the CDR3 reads CASSSGGYGYTF. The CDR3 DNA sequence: TGTGCCAGCAGCTCAGGGGGCTATGGCTACACCTTC.